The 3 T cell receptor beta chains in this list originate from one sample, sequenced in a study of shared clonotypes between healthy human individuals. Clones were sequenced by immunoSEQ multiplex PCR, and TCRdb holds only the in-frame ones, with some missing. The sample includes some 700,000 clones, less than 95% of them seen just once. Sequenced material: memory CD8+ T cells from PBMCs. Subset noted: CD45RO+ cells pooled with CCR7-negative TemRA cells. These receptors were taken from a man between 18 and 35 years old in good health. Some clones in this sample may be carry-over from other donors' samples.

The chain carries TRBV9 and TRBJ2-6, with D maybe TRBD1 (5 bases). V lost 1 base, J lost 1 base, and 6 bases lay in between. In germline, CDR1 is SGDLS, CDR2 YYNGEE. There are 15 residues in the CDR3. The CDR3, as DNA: TGTGCCAGCAGCGTACAGGGATCTGGGGCCAACGTCCTGACTTTC. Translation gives CASSVQGSGANVLTF.

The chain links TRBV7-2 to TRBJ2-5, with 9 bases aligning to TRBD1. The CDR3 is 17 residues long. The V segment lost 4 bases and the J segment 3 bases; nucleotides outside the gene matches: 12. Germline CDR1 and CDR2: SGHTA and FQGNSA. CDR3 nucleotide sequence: TGTGCCAGCAGCTCGGTTTTATTTCGGACAGGGGAAGAGACCCAGTACTTC. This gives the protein CASSSVLFRTGEETQYF.

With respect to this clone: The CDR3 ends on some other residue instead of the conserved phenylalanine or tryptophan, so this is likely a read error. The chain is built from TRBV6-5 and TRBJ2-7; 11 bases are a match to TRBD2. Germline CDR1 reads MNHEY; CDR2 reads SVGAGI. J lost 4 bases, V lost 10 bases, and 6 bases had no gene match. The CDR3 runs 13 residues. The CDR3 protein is CATSSGRLYEQYL. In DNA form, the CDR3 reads TGTGCCACTTCTAGCGGGAGGCTATACGAGCAGTACCTC.